This passage covers 9 T cell receptor beta chains from one sample sequenced in a study of T cells in Graves' hyperthyroidism and ophthalmopathy. Amplified regions were TCR beta CDR3 sequences from RNA transcripts. The HTBI primer set drove a first-round RT-PCR of the TCR CDR3. MiXCR, run by TCRdb on the multiplex PCR reads, gives a single entry per CDR3 protein. The sample lists around 300,000 distinct CDR3 sequences; less than 30% were seen once. Material for sequencing was blood. The receptor set was obtained from a man aged 35 to 55 with Graves' hyperthyroidism that later progressed to Graves' ophthalmopathy.

The chain uses TRBV25-1 and TRBJ1-1; tentative D call: TRBD1 (5 bases). Germline-derived CDR1 and CDR2 are MGHDK and SYGVNS. The CDR3 runs 14 residues. Trimming took off 1 base at V and 5 bases at J, with 11 bases between the two ends. In nucleotides, the CDR3 is TGTGCCAGCAGTGAATGGGGGGGAGGGACTGAAGCTTTCTTT. It encodes CASSEWGGGTEAFF.

At least ten counts were recorded for this clonotype. The rearrangement uses TRBV10-3 and TRBJ1-1; tentatively, D is TRBD1 (6 bases). V lost 4 bases, J lost 1 base, and 7 bases lay in between. Looked up from germline, CDR1 is ENHRY and CDR2 is SYGVKD. The CDR3 extends over 13 amino acids. CDR3: CAISGTENTEAFF. CDR3 in DNA: TGTGCCATCAGTGGGACAGAGAACACTGAAGCTTTCTTT.

This clonotype was counted once. This rearrangement joins TRBV19 to TRBJ2-7, with a tentative D call TRBD1 (5 bases). This CDR3 is built from 13 residues. In germline, CDR1 is LNHDA, CDR2 SQIVND (reference sequence). Trimming pared 6 bases from V and 2 bases from J, leaving 11 bases between. The CDR3 spells CASSPTEAYEQYF. CDR3 coding DNA: TGTGCCAGTAGCCCGACAGAAGCCTACGAGCAGTACTTC.

The chain couples TRBV27 to TRBJ1-5; 7 positions match TRBD1. CDR3 size: 17 residues. The germline V gene encodes CDR1 MNHEY and CDR2 SMNVEV (reference sequence). V lost 4 bases, J lost 0 bases, and 9 bases stayed unmatched. CDR3 DNA sequence: TGTGCCAGCAGTTCTTTCCAGGGGGTTTATAGCAATCAGCCCCAGCATTTT. Encoded protein: CASSSFQGVYSNQPQHF.

This clonotype was counted many times. This rearrangement joins TRBV4-1 to TRBJ2-7; 9 bases match TRBD2. There are 16 residues in the CDR3. J was trimmed by 4 bases and V by 2 bases; bases with no gene match: 9. Germline CDR1 is MGHRA and CDR2 is YSYEKL. CDR3 sequence: CASSQFAAGGKYEQYF. The CDR3 DNA reads as TGCGCCAGCAGCCAATTCGCCGCGGGAGGGAAGTACGAGCAGTACTTC.

The chain employs TRBV25-1 and TRBJ1-5, with a weak D call TRBD1 (5 bases). CDR1 and CDR2 (germline): MGHDK, SYGVNS. CDR3 length: 13 amino acids. Trimming pared 1 base from V and 5 bases from J, leaving 6 bases between. The CDR3 here is CASSEWGYQPQHF. As DNA, the CDR3 is TGTGCCAGCAGTGAATGGGGCTATCAGCCCCAGCATTTT.

This clonotype was picked up many times. The chain recombines TRBV29-1 with TRBJ1-1; D might be TRBD1 (5 bases). The V end lost 4 bases, the J end lost 6 bases, and 12 bases lay between the germline ends. The CDR3 runs to 12 residues. From germline, CDR1 is SQVTM and CDR2 ANQGSEA. The CDR3 reads CSVGAGRPEAFF. CDR3 DNA: TGCAGCGTTGGGGCAGGGCGGCCTGAAGCTTTCTTT.

This clonotype was counted many times. The rearrangement joins TRBV3-1 to TRBJ2-7; possibly TRBD2 for D (6 bases). The germline CDR1 and CDR2 sequences are LGHDT and YNNKEL (reference sequence). The V and J ends lost 3 bases and 0 bases respectively, with 15 bases between them. The CDR3 covers 16 residues. The CDR3 loop reads CASSHRGAGSSYEQYF. The DNA of the CDR3 is TGTGCCAGCAGCCACAGAGGAGCGGGTTCCTCCTACGAGCAGTACTTC.

This clonotype was observed many times. This chain links TRBV12-5 with TRBJ2-7, with 12 bases fitting TRBD2. CDR1 and CDR2 from the germline V gene are LGHNT and FRNRAP. The length of the CDR3 is 15 residues. The trim removed 1 base at V and 3 bases at J, leaving 1 base unmatched. CDR3 coding DNA: TGTGCTAGTGGTTTGGGGACTAGCGGGATCTACGAGCAGTACTTC. Its translation: CASGLGTSGIYEQYF.